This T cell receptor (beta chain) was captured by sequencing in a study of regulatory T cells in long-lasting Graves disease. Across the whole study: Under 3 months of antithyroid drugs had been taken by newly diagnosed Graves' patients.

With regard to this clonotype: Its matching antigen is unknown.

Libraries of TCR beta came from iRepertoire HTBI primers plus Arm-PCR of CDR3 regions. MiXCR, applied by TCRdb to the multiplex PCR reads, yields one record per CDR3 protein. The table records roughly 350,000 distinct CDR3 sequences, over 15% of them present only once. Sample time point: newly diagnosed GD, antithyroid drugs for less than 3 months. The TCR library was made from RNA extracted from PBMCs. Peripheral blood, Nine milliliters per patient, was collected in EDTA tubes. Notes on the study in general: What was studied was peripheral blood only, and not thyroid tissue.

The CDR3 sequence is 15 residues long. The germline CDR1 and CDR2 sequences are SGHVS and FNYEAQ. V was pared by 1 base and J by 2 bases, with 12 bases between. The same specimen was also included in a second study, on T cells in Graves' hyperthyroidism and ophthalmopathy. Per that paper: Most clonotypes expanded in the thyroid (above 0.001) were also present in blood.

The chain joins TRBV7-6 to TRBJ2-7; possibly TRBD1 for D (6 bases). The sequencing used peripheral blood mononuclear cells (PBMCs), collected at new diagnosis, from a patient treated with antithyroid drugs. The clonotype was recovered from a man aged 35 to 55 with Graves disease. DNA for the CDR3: TGTGCCAGCAGCTTAGGTCCGGGACAAGCCTACGAGCAGTACTTC. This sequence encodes CASSLGPGQAYEQYF.